Shown below are 20 T cell receptor beta chains from a single sample sequenced in a study of blood T cell repertoires in COVID-19. TCRdb's copy holds only in-frame clones and misses some; the assay was immunoSEQ multiplex PCR. Of around 100,000 clones in the sample, 89% were seen once. Sequencing input: peripheral blood. These receptors were collected from a woman aged 60-75 years with acute or convalescent COVID-19.

The V and J genes are TRBV4-1 and TRBJ2-2; weak D call: TRBD1 (6 bases). Germline V gene sequence: CDR1 MGHRA, CDR2 YSYEKL. Trimming removed 4 bases at V and 0 bases at J, with 9 bases between. The CDR3 loop spans 15 amino acids. CDR3 coding DNA: TGCGCCAGCAGCCTGGGGACATCGAACACCGGGGAGCTGTTTTTT. Residues: CASSLGTSNTGELFF.

This rearrangement joins TRBV28 to TRBJ1-3, with D maybe TRBD1 (5 bases). V gave up 9 bases and J gave up 0 bases, with 12 bases separating them. This CDR3 contains 14 residues. In germline, CDR1 is MDHEN, CDR2 SYDVKM. CDR3 loop: CASDPGNSGNTIYF. CDR3 bases: TGTGCCAGTGATCCAGGGAACTCTGGAAACACCATATATTTT.

J is TRBJ1-5 and V is TRBV2, with 9 bases fitting TRBD1. The length of the CDR3 is 15 residues. The junction had 11 bases not matched to a gene; V was cut back by 2 bases and J by 12 bases. CDR1 is SNHLY and CDR2 is FYNNEI in the germline V gene. Here the CDR3 DNA reads TGTGCCAGCAGTGAACCGGGACAGGGCTTTCTCGGCCAGCATTTT. Translated, it gives CASSEPGQGFLGQHF.

The chain joins TRBV7-3 to TRBJ2-2; 10 nucleotides line up with TRBD2. In germline, CDR1 is SGHTA, CDR2 FQGTGA. V lost 5 bases, J lost 5 bases, and 8 bases stayed unmatched. The CDR3 is made up of 16 amino acids. This CDR3 is CASSPRLAGGTGELFF. For the CDR3, the DNA is TGTGCCAGCAGCCCCCGACTAGCGGGTGGGACCGGGGAGCTGTTTTTT.

The chain is built from TRBV6-6 and TRBJ1-1; 7 nucleotides align to TRBD1. The CDR3 spans 13 residues. From germline, CDR1 is MNHNY and CDR2 SVGAGI (reference sequence). The trim removed 6 bases at V and 3 bases at J, leaving 4 bases unmatched. The CDR3 nucleotides read TGTGCCAGCAGCTCGACAGGGTACACTGAAGCTTTCTTT. It encodes CASSSTGYTEAFF.

The CDR3, as DNA: TGTGCCAGTAGTATTGGCGGGGTACGGGACAGGGGTTACGAGCAGTACTTC. Translating gives CASSIGGVRDRGYEQYF. The rearrangement joins TRBV19 to TRBJ2-7, with 10 positions matching TRBD1. The V and J ends lost 3 bases and 4 bases, in that order; junction bases with no gene match: 12. The CDR3 sequence is 17 residues long. Germline V gene sequence: CDR1 LNHDA, CDR2 SQIVND (reference sequence). Looking up the rest from reference TRBV19 and TRBJ2-7 gives the full variable domain: DGGITQSPKYLFRKEGQNVTLSCEQNLNHDAMYWYRQDPGQGLRLIYYSQIVNDFQKGDIAEGYSVSREKKESFPLTVTSAQKNPTAFYLCASSIGGVRDRGYEQYFGPGTRLTVT.

J is TRBJ1-1 and V is TRBV5-1; 9 bases line up with TRBD1. Germline trimming cut 4 bases from V and 3 bases from J; bases unmatched to any gene: 10. CDR1 is SGHRS, CDR2 YFSETQ, per germline. CDR3 length: 16 residues. CDR3 in amino acids: CASSPGPGQGYTEAFF. In DNA form, the CDR3 reads TGCGCCAGCAGCCCCGGCCCCGGACAGGGGTACACTGAAGCTTTCTTT.

The V call is TRBV6-2 or TRBV6-3, the J call TRBJ2-2; 8 bases agree with TRBD2. Germline CDR1 reads MNHEY; CDR2 reads SVGEGT. The ends lost 2 bases at V and 7 bases at J; junction bases unmatched: 6. The CDR3 extends over 15 amino acids. The DNA for the CDR3 is TGTGCCAGCAGTTACCCGGGACTAGTGAACGGGGAGCTGTTTTTT. Translation: CASSYPGLVNGELFF.

V and J are TRBV4-2 and TRBJ2-1; a possible D gene is TRBD1 (6 bases). V dropped 1 base and J dropped 5 bases, with 12 bases sitting between them. This CDR3 has 15 amino acids. CDR1 and CDR2 (germline): LGHNA, YNFKEQ. This CDR3 reads CASSQVGAIDNEQFF. In DNA form, the CDR3 reads TGTGCCAGCAGCCAAGTGGGGGCCATAGACAATGAGCAGTTCTTC.

This chain joins TRBV6-5 and TRBJ2-7, with 11 bases matching TRBD2. This CDR3 region has 13 residues. J lost 2 bases, V lost 6 bases, and 0 bases had no gene match. Germline V gene lookup returns CDR1 MNHEY and CDR2 SVGAGI. In DNA, the CDR3 is TGTGCCAGCAGGACTAGCGGGGCCTACGAGCAGTACTTC. This encodes CASRTSGAYEQYF.

The V call is TRBV5-1, the J call TRBJ2-1; 11 nucleotides line up with TRBD2. V shed 2 bases and J 2 bases; nucleotides not matched to a gene: 3. This CDR3 has 16 residues. Germline assignment: CDR1 SGHRS and CDR2 YFSETQ. CDR3 bases: TGCGCCAGCAGCTTACGGACTAGCGGGCCCTACAATGAGCAGTTCTTC. It specifies CASSLRTSGPYNEQFF.

This rearrangement joins TRBV5-1 to TRBJ2-1; 12 bases map to TRBD2. Per the germline V gene, CDR1 is SGHRS and CDR2 is YFSETQ. The CDR3 consists of 21 residues. J lost 0 bases, V lost 0 bases, and 13 bases had no gene match. The CDR3 nucleotides are TGCGCCAGCAGCTTGGTTCCCCCGGGACTAGCGGGTCAGAGCTCCTACAATGAGCAGTTCTTC. Residues: CASSLVPPGLAGQSSYNEQFF. The variable domain in full, completed from reference TRBV5-1 and TRBJ2-1, reads KAGVTQTPRYLIKTRGQQVTLSCSPISGHRSVSWYQQTPGQGLQFLFEYFSETQRNKGNFPGRFSGRQFSNSRSEMNVSTLELGDSALYLCASSLVPPGLAGQSSYNEQFFGPGTRLTVL.

The DNA of the CDR3 is TGTGCCAGCAGCGGTCTTGAAAGGGGGCAAGGAAACACCATATATTTT. It translates to CASSGLERGQGNTIYF. The V and J genes are TRBV9 and TRBJ1-3, with 7 bases matching TRBD1. Trimming removed 3 bases from V and 4 bases from J; junction bases left unmatched: 10. Germline lookup yields CDR1 SGDLS and CDR2 YYNGEE. There are 16 residues in the CDR3.

The table lists this clone with a count of one. V gene TRBV5-8 combines with J gene TRBJ1-2, with D perhaps TRBD1 (6 bases). There are 13 residues in the CDR3. Trimming took 5 bases from V and 4 from J, leaving 12 bases between them. Germline loops: CDR1 SGHTS, CDR2 YDEGEE. DNA of the CDR3: TGTGCCAGCAGGCCCGGACAGCTCTATGGCTACACCTTC. Its protein is CASRPGQLYGYTF.

The chain carries TRBV4-2 and TRBJ2-4; perhaps TRBD2 as D (6 bases). This CDR3 contains 15 residues. The germline V and J ends were trimmed by 0 bases and 7 bases, with 13 bases remaining between them. In germline, CDR1 is LGHNA, CDR2 YNFKEQ. This chain's CDR3 is CASSQEDGSGNIQYF. CDR3 DNA sequence: TGTGCCAGCAGCCAAGAGGACGGGAGCGGGAACATTCAGTACTTC.

The chain links TRBV15 to TRBJ1-1, with TRBD1 matching 11 bases. This CDR3 region has 16 residues. Germline V gene lookup returns CDR1 LNHNV and CDR2 YYDKDF (reference sequence). V lost 1 base, J lost 4 bases, and 5 bases stayed unmatched. CDR3 coding DNA: TGTGCCACCAGCAGAGCAGTCGGGACAGGGGGCACTGAAGCTTTCTTT. Encoded protein: CATSRAVGTGGTEAFF.

This clone was counted only a few times. This chain links TRBV6-6 with TRBJ2-5, with D possibly being TRBD2 (5 bases). Deletions cut 5 bases from V and 4 bases from J, with 14 bases between. This CDR3 has 14 residues. Looked up from germline, CDR1 is MNHNY and CDR2 is SVGAGI (reference sequence). In DNA form, the CDR3 reads TGTGCCAGCAGTGCACTTGGACGGGGAGAGACCCAGTACTTC. This sequence encodes CASSALGRGETQYF.

The chain links TRBV10-2 to TRBJ2-1; 7 nucleotides align to TRBD2. This CDR3 has 15 amino acids. V was clipped by 7 bases and J by 2 bases; unmatched bases: 8. From germline, CDR1 is WSHSY and CDR2 SAAADI. The CDR3 region is CASTASGPAYNEQFF. CDR3 sequence (DNA): TGCGCCAGCACCGCTAGCGGCCCGGCCTACAATGAGCAGTTCTTC.

This clone has more than one count but fewer than ten. The V call is TRBV3-1 (or the pseudogene TRBV3-2), the J call TRBJ1-1, with 7 bases fitting TRBD1. This CDR3 contains 14 residues. After removal of 6 bases from V and 1 base from J, the junction contained 5 bases not matched to a gene. CDR1 and CDR2 from the germline V gene are LGHDT and YNNKEL (reference sequence). This CDR3 is CASRPTGRNTEAFF. The CDR3 bases are TGTGCCAGCAGGCCGACAGGGAGGAACACTGAAGCTTTCTTT.

The V gene is TRBV19, the J gene TRBJ2-2; 7 nucleotides match TRBD2. The trim removed 3 bases at V and 0 bases at J, leaving 10 bases unmatched. In germline, CDR1 is LNHDA, CDR2 SQIVND (reference sequence). The CDR3 spans 18 residues. CDR3 sequence: CASSIPGLGEANTGELFF. In DNA form, the CDR3 reads TGTGCCAGTAGTATTCCCGGACTAGGCGAAGCGAACACCGGGGAGCTGTTTTTT.